This paragraph covers one T cell receptor (beta chain) sequence. Its antigen is unknown. No much larger clone exists at a distance of one base, and base qualities are not known. Library generation was performed with the immunoSEQ multiplex PCR assay. A mixture of 60 forward primers for TCR Vbeta segments and 13 reverse primers for TCR Jbeta segments was used in the multiplex PCR. Amplification of the CDR3 region of rearranged TCR beta genes was performed with a multiplex PCR assay on genomic DNA. The amplified TCR beta libraries were sequenced on the Illumina HiSeq System as 87-base-pair reads. Turning to the authors' computational methods: A later analysis tallied tens of millions of unique TCR beta chains across the roughly 610 repertoires, and around 10 million of those chains were shared by two or more donors. Raw reads were error-corrected and collapsed into unique sequences by a nearest-neighbor algorithm in which closely related sequences were merged to remove PCR and sequencing errors. CDR3 sequences were aligned to IMGT reference sequences to assign V, D and J gene segments. Each retained sequence needed at least a six-nucleotide match to both a V gene segment and a J gene segment. A rearrangement was called productive if the CDR3 had no stop codons and remained in frame with V and J, and every other rearrangement was called non-productive. CDR3 was defined by IMGT convention, running from the second conserved V-encoded cysteine to the conserved J-encoded phenylalanine. In an earlier analysis of around 640 of the donors, sequences lacking an unambiguous match to a single V gene segment were excluded. An earlier analysis of a few hundred of the donors called V segments functional above 56.7% productive rearrangements and segregating when the between-donor standard deviation exceeded 5%. A statistical classification framework was built to diagnose cytomegalovirus status from the catalog of TCR beta chain sequences. A later analysis assigned V and J genes by comparing TCR nucleotide sequences with IMGT/GENE-DB human TR gene sequences. A later analysis assigned CDR3 sequences and most-parsimonious VDJ recombination scenarios with the TCRdist pipeline. In a later analysis, each TCR beta chain was defined by its CDR3 amino acid sequence together with its V-gene family, and reads without a unique V-gene family were excluded. As a way to deal with suspected cross-contamination and a sequencing artifact, a later analysis dropped approximately 570 nucleotide sequences that were highly shared and had low generation probability. For each public chain, a later analysis derived a clonal expansion index from normalized ranks of inferred template counts within each repertoire. In a later analysis, generation probabilities were computed with a VDJ recombination model fitted to out-of-frame rearrangements, and the resulting probabilities were checked against IGoR. A later analysis scored TCR-TCR, TCR-HLA and TCR-CMV co-occurrence with hypergeometric tests, applying a repertoire-size bias correction to TCR pairs. In a later analysis, false discovery rates were estimated by permuting HLA or CMV assignments 20 times. In a later analysis, co-occurring TCRs were grouped with DBSCAN, and TCRdist sequence similarity was added when clustering was performed within HLA-allele-positive subsets. Co-occurrence clustering excluded repertoires with fewer than 30,000 or more than 120,000 public chains, plus five with anomalous nucleotide sharing. As stored in TCRdb, this immuneACCESS dataset retains in-frame rearrangements with V and J assigned. A fraction of the clones does not appear; measured against another copy, unresolved V genes explain less than half of the discrepancy, and the remainder lacks a known reason. V and J calls and clone size are those listed in that table; D and trimming were worked out from the DNA. Present in this sample are approximately 240,000 clones, 80% to 90% of which were seen just once. Approximately 1% of the sample is held by the ten biggest clonotypes.

The data were obtained in a study of cytomegalovirus exposure and HLA in healthy donors (TCRdb year 2017). As for the study more broadly: In an earlier analysis of around 540 of the donors, approximately 300 Gb of sequence data and 100 million or so unique TCR beta sequences from about 180 million T cells were reported. Approximately 310 gigabases of sequencing data and 80 million or so unique TCR sequences were included in an early release covering roughly 700 HLA-typed donors. The genetic ancestry cluster associated with self-reported Caucasian donors included 70% to 85% of the 300 to 450 genotyped donors. The study aimed to test whether signatures of past pathogen exposure could be identified by cataloging public T cell receptors. The study used immunosequencing to profile the T cell repertoires of 666 subjects and linked those repertoires to cytomegalovirus serostatus. A separate validation cohort of roughly 130 different subjects was used in addition to the approximately 640-subject first cohort. The study combined high-throughput TCR immunosequencing, statistical association of individual TCRs with disease status, and machine learning to predict cytomegalovirus infection status. In a later analysis, previously published TCR beta repertoires from hundreds of donors were re-analyzed and high-resolution HLA genotyping was added so that TCR occurrence patterns could be studied. Rather than using new phenotypic data, the later analysis identified candidate immune exposures from TCR beta sequences and from how often those sequences occurred across donors. An earlier analysis of 450 to 750 of the donors used high-throughput TCR beta sequencing to judge whether each TCR beta V gene segment behaved as functional or pseudogenic. Alongside the repertoire data, information on donor age, sex, ethnicity and CMV serostatus was compiled. In a later genetic analysis, genome-wide SNP genotypes for about 55% of the roughly 700 donors were used, and that subset was treated as a discovery cohort. All discovery cohort repertoires had been generated on a single sequencing platform. Class I and class II HLA loci were covered by the typing at four-digit resolution. The number of donors typed differed by locus, with about 629-630 for A, B, C, DRB1 and DQB1, around 520 for DQA1, under 610 for DPA1, and around 450 for DPB1. A few DR-DQ haplotypes were handled as single units for association and clustering because linkage in the cohort was strong. Across around 400 genotyped donors of the cohort, an average of roughly 200,000 unique TCR beta nucleotide sequences per donor were sequenced, and roughly 17% of those sequences were non-productive. Results the study describes overall, beyond this receptor: In a later analysis, the rate of TCR association differed among HLA loci, with DRB1 alleles having the most associated TCRs and HLA-C alleles having the fewest. A later analysis associated approximately 17,000 TCR beta sequences with specific HLA alleles at a false discovery rate of 0.05. Across donors, most TCR sequences were observed very rarely, whereas some public TCRs were present in many individuals. Some IMGT-functional V segments, including TRBV6-2 and TRBV6-3, could not be distinguished by the 87-base-pair reads and were therefore excluded. According to a later genetic analysis, donors in an Asian-associated ancestry cluster had fewer N-insertions in productive TCRs than the approximately 670-donor mean. In both the original and validation cohorts, the classifier was reported to diagnose cytomegalovirus status with high specificity and sensitivity. V-gene and J-gene trimming of TCR beta chains was associated with a missense DCLRE1C variant in a later genetic analysis, and the association was replicated in an independent cohort. Correlated functional status among segregating V segments might be attributable to linkage disequilibrium, but an unknown experimental factor could not be ruled out. The authors suggested that the approach could potentially be extended to other disease states and immunological phenotypes. A group of highly shared sequence variants was considered likely to be a technical artifact of the sequencing pipeline. Several of the top co-occurrence clusters appeared to be linked to parvovirus B19, influenza, CMV and Epstein-Barr virus, according to a later analysis. In an earlier analysis of fewer than 750 of the donors, most TCR beta V segments were observed in productive rearrangements about 90% or about 30% of the time, broadly matching IMGT annotations. When HLA alleles, especially DR and DQ, strongly co-occurred, TCR associations were difficult to assign to individual alleles. Because HLA typing was missing for some donors at each locus, association tests included only the typed subset. A few of the identified cytomegalovirus-associated TCR beta chains were confirmed in vitro to be specific for cytomegalovirus antigens. Because counts were too low, about 18 rarely observed V segments, including chromosome 9 orphons, were excluded from the earlier analysis of 500 to 700 of the donors. In a later analysis, most CMV-associated TCR beta chains were found to appear HLA-restricted, with HLA associations seemingly driven largely by CMV exposure. In this cohort, only TCR beta chains were sequenced, and detectable features were limited by the absence of alpha or paired-chain data. A total of about 180 TCR beta chains were listed by the study as associated with cytomegalovirus. In a later analysis, HLA-associated TCR beta chains were found to be more clonally expanded and to have lower generation probabilities than equally common non-associated chains. Roughly uniform sequencing depth across donors was assumed in presence/absence analyses, although this assumption may not hold. A further reported finding was that TCR beta sequences accurately predicted the HLA-A and HLA-B alleles for most subjects in the first cohort. The only immune exposure information available for the cohort was CMV serostatus.

The cohort consisted of 600 to 750 healthy bone marrow donors. At the time of sampling, every cohort member was nominally healthy, though immune exposures that went unrecorded were likely present. The donor was CMV seronegative and was included in the group of a few hundred seronegative cohort members. Each donor provided a peripheral blood sample, and peripheral blood mononuclear cells were used for TCR beta sequencing. The Qiagen DNeasy Blood Extraction Kit was used to extract genomic DNA from the blood cell samples. The CDR3 goes from the cysteine to the phenylalanine over 17 residues. Only CDR3 DNA is held: 51 bases, read in frame from base 1. V sheds 5 bases and J sheds 4 bases, leaving 22 bases between their ends. For CDR1 and CDR2, the germline V gene (reference sequence) lists SEHNR and FQNEAQ.

The V gene is TRBV7-9 and the J gene is TRBJ2-3, and TRBD2 may be the D gene, going by 6 matching bases. What was sequenced was PBMCs. This receptor was obtained from a woman in her late teens or twenties in good health and CMV-seronegative. The CDR3 has the sequence CASSPPGIGGVPDTQYF. The DNA sequence is TGTGCCAGCAGCCCCCCCGGGATAGGCGGGGTCCCAGATACGCAGTATTTT.